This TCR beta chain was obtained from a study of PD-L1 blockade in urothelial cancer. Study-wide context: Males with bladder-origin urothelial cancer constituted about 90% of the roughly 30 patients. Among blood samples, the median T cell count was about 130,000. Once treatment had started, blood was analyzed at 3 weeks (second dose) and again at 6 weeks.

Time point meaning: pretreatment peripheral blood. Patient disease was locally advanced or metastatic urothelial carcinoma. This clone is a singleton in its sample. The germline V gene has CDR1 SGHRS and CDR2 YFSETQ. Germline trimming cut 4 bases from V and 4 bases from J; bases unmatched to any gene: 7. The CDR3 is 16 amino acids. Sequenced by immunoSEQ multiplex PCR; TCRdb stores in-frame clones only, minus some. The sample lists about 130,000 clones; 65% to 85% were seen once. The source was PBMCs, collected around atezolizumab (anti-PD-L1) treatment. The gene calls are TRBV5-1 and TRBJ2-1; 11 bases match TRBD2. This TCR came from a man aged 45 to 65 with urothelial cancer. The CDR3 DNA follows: TGCGCCAGCAGCACCGCAAGGACTAGCGGGTACAATGAGCAGTTCTTC. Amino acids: CASSTARTSGYNEQFF. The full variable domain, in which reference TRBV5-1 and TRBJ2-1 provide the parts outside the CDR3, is KAGVTQTPRYLIKTRGQQVTLSCSPISGHRSVSWYQQTPGQGLQFLFEYFSETQRNKGNFPGRFSGRQFSNSRSEMNVSTLELGDSALYLCASSTARTSGYNEQFFGPGTRLTVL.